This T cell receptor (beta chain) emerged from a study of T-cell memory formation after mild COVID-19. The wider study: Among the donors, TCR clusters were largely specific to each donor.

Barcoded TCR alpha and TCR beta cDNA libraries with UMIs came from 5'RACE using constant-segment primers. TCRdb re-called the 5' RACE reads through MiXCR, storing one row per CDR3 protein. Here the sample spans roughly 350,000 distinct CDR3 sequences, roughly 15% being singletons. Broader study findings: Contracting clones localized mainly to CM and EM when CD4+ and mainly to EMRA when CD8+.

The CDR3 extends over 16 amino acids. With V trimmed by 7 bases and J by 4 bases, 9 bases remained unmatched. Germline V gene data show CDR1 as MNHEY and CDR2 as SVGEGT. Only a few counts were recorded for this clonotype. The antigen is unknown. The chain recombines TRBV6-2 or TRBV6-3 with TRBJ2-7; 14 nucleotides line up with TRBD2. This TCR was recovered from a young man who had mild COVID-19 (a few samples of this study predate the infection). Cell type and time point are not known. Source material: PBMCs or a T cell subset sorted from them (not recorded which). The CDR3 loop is CASMSRTSGGLYEQYV. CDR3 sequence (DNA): TGTGCCAGCATGTCTCGGACTAGCGGGGGGCTATACGAGCAGTACGTC.